These T cell receptor beta chains were read from a single sample in a study of siplizumab effects on memory and regulatory T cells. Data came from immunoSEQ multiplex PCR; TCRdb stores just in-frame clones and leaves some out. The data hold about 91,000 clones, with around 97% observed a single time. Sequencing used naive CD4+ T cells sorted from blood. The receptor source for this set is a human donor in good health. CDR3s leave out the opening cysteine and the closing phenylalanine or tryptophan. The order of the fields is V gene, J gene, CDR3 protein.

v_gene: TRBV10-3; j_gene: TRBJ2-7; CDR3aa: AISPTIDYEQY
v_gene: TRBV7-9; j_gene: TRBJ2-3; CDR3aa: ASRKGPSTDTQY
v_gene: TRBV5-1; j_gene: TRBJ2-3; CDR3aa: ASSPTGGEGGTQY
v_gene: TRBV18; j_gene: TRBJ2-7; CDR3aa: ASSRGGTSYEQY
v_gene: TRBV10-1; j_gene: TRBJ2-1; CDR3aa: ASSPTIDEQF
v_gene: TRBV9; j_gene: TRBJ1-3; CDR3aa: ASSVPTDTIY
v_gene: TRBV7-9; j_gene: TRBJ2-3; CDR3aa: ASSFGISTDTQY
v_gene: TRBV5-1; j_gene: TRBJ2-2; CDR3aa: ASSFVPGENTGELF
v_gene: TRBV18; j_gene: TRBJ2-7; CDR3aa: ASSTDRGHWYEQY
v_gene: TRBV30; j_gene: TRBJ1-1; CDR3aa: ACDRNTEAF
v_gene: TRBV2; j_gene: TRBJ1-2; CDR3aa: ASSEAPGQGPYGYT
v_gene: TRBV6-5; j_gene: TRBJ1-1; CDR3aa: ASSYLDRRGYPEAF
v_gene: TRBV7-8; j_gene: TRBJ2-3; CDR3aa: ASSYTDTQY
v_gene: TRBV28; j_gene: TRBJ2-6; CDR3aa: ASSLTGAGANVLT
v_gene: TRBV6-4; j_gene: TRBJ2-7; CDR3aa: ASNHDRGGTFEQY
v_gene: TRBV5-6; j_gene: TRBJ2-4; CDR3aa: ASTGRGENIQY
v_gene: TRBV4-2; j_gene: TRBJ2-5; CDR3aa: ASSQGGTSRETQY
v_gene: TRBV7-8; j_gene: TRBJ2-7; CDR3aa: ASSPQGNEQY
v_gene: TRBV7-3; j_gene: TRBJ1-1; CDR3aa: ASSLTQGARTEAF
v_gene: TRBV7-9; j_gene: TRBJ2-1; CDR3aa: ASSLELASEQF
v_gene: TRBV5-4; j_gene: TRBJ2-7; CDR3aa: ARSFRVGGAYEQY
v_gene: TRBV6-1; j_gene: TRBJ2-7; CDR3aa: ASSEQQGLAYEQY
v_gene: TRBV5-4; j_gene: TRBJ2-5; CDR3aa: ASNSGVQETQY
v_gene: TRBV2; j_gene: TRBJ1-5; CDR3aa: ASSERIEQPQH
v_gene: TRBV6-1; j_gene: TRBJ1-2; CDR3aa: ASSEVPPDGYT
v_gene: TRBV7-2; j_gene: TRBJ2-4; CDR3aa: ASSSPKLGNIQY
v_gene: TRBV27; j_gene: TRBJ1-2; CDR3aa: ASRPNYGYT
v_gene: TRBV30; j_gene: TRBJ1-6; CDR3aa: AWSNSRTGNSPLH
v_gene: TRBV7-9; j_gene: TRBJ2-2; CDR3aa: ASTGPANTGELF
v_gene: TRBV7-2; j_gene: TRBJ1-2; CDR3aa: ASSLHRGEYGYT
v_gene: TRBV6-5; j_gene: TRBJ2-2; CDR3aa: ASSYESLTELF
v_gene: TRBV28; j_gene: TRBJ1-2; CDR3aa: ASTLTGGGYT
v_gene: TRBV5-4; j_gene: TRBJ1-4; CDR3aa: ASSSTRGATNEKLF
v_gene: TRBV6-5; j_gene: TRBJ2-1; CDR3aa: ASSPAGQPYEQF
v_gene: TRBV10-3; j_gene: TRBJ2-5; CDR3aa: AISTGTGDRAETQY
v_gene: TRBV4-2; j_gene: TRBJ1-2; CDR3aa: ASSQAPIGPESWTDGGYT
v_gene: TRBV12-5; j_gene: TRBJ2-7; CDR3aa: ASGSYTGAGEQY
v_gene: TRBV19; j_gene: TRBJ1-5; CDR3aa: ASSRDRGYQPQH
v_gene: TRBV5-1; j_gene: TRBJ2-3; CDR3aa: ASSLQGGPADTQY
v_gene: TRBV2; j_gene: TRBJ1-5; CDR3aa: ASTEGGLVGQPQH
v_gene: TRBV6-5; j_gene: TRBJ1-5; CDR3aa: ASSYRAGGGKAQH
v_gene: TRBV4-3; j_gene: TRBJ1-6; CDR3aa: ASSQDRSNSPLH
v_gene: TRBV5-6; j_gene: TRBJ2-5; CDR3aa: ASSFVAGGGKETQY
v_gene: TRBV19; j_gene: TRBJ1-6; CDR3aa: ASRSGTGGRSYNSPLH
v_gene: TRBV6-5; j_gene: TRBJ1-5; CDR3aa: ASSYERNSNQPQH
v_gene: TRBV7-2; j_gene: TRBJ2-2; CDR3aa: ASSLFAGGNTGELF
v_gene: TRBV15; j_gene: TRBJ2-1; CDR3aa: ATSITSGGVVVQF
v_gene: TRBV18; j_gene: TRBJ1-1; CDR3aa: ASSGGGTEAF
v_gene: TRBV11-2; j_gene: TRBJ2-5; CDR3aa: ASSLVGSGRSKSETQY
v_gene: TRBV5-5; j_gene: TRBJ2-3; CDR3aa: ASSLGGTSTDTQY
v_gene: TRBV5-5; j_gene: TRBJ1-3; CDR3aa: ASSQGSAGNTIY
v_gene: TRBV9; j_gene: TRBJ1-1; CDR3aa: ASSVEGNTEAF
v_gene: TRBV7-3; j_gene: TRBJ2-7; CDR3aa: ASSLGPYSYEQY
v_gene: TRBV19; j_gene: TRBJ1-2; CDR3aa: ASSTPNQGGYT
v_gene: TRBV6-1; j_gene: TRBJ1-2; CDR3aa: ASSAQQGAVGGYT
v_gene: TRBV19; j_gene: TRBJ1-2; CDR3aa: ASSKAGGNYGYT
v_gene: TRBV4-1; j_gene: TRBJ2-5; CDR3aa: ASSHFDTQETQY
v_gene: TRBV13; j_gene: TRBJ1-1; CDR3aa: ASSQPNAEAF
v_gene: TRBV18; j_gene: TRBJ2-1; CDR3aa: ASSFAGIYNEQF